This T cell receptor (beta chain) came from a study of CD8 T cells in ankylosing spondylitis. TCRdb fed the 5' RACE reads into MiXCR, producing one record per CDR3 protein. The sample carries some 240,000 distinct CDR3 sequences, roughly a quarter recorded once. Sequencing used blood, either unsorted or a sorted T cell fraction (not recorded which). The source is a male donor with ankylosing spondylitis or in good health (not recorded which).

CDR3 nucleotides: TGCAGCGTTGGGGGCCTGAGGGACACCGGGGAGCTGTTTTTT. It is translated as CSVGGLRDTGELFF. The chain uses TRBV29-1 and TRBJ2-2, with D perhaps matching TRBD1 or TRBD2 (5 bases each). The V gene's germline CDR1 is SQVTM and CDR2 ANQGSEA. Trimming pared 4 bases from V and 3 bases from J, leaving 12 bases between. CDR3 length: 14 residues.